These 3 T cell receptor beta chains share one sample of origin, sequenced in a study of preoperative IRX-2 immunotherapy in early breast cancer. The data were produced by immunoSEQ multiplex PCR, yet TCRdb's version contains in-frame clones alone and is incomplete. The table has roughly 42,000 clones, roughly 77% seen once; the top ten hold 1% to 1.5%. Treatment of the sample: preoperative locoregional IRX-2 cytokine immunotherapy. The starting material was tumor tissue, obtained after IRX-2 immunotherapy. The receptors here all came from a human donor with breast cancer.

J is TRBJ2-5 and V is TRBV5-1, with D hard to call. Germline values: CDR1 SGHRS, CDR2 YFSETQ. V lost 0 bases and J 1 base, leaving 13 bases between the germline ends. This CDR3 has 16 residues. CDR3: CASSLVDPGPQETQYF. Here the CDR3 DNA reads TGCGCCAGCAGCTTGGTGGACCCTGGGCCCCAAGAGACCCAGTACTTC.

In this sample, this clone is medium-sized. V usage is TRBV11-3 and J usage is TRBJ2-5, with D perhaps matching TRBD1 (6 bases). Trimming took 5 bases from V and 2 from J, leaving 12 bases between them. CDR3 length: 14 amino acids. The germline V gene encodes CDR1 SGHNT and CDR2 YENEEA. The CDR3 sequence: CASSPWTVQETQYF. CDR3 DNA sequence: TGTGCCAGCAGCCCCTGGACAGTACAAGAGACCCAGTACTTC.

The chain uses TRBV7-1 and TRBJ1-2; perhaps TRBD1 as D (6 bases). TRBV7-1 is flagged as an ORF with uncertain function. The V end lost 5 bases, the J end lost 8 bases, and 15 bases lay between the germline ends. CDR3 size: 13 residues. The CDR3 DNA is TGTGCCAGCAGCCCTATGGGGGGCAAGGGCTACACCTTC. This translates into CASSPMGGKGYTF.